This record covers a single T cell receptor beta chain. Its antigen is undetermined. The data stem from a study of T cells in Graves' hyperthyroidism and ophthalmopathy. Study-wide results and limits: In the analysis, a 13 V-J model separated ophthalmopathy from stable hyperthyroidism. Most thyroid clonotypes with frequency above 0.001 were detected in blood.

There are 11 residues in the CDR3. Trimming shortened V by 7 bases and J by 7 bases, and 10 bases separated the two germline ends. The germline V gene has CDR1 SEHNR and CDR2 FQNEAQ (reference sequence). RNA transcripts gave rise to amplified TCR beta CDR3 regions. The study used the HTBI primer set for a first-round RT-PCR of the TCR CDR3. TCRdb used MiXCR to reprocess the multiplex PCR reads, holding one entry per CDR3 protein. The sample yields over 250,000 distinct CDR3 sequences, less than 30% seen once. This TCR was sampled from a man aged 40-49 years with Graves' hyperthyroidism that later progressed to Graves' ophthalmopathy. The sample consisted of blood. V is TRBV7-9 and J is TRBJ1-2; tentative D call: TRBD1 (5 bases). CDR3 DNA: TGTGCCAGCAACCTAAGGGGTGGCTACACCTTC. Protein: CASNLRGGYTF.